This T cell receptor (beta chain) derives from a study of blood T cell repertoires in COVID-19. Looking at the study overall: Spain, Italy and the United States supplied samples that represented acute and convalescent COVID-19. The analysed material was cDNA or gDNA that came from T cells, B-cell-depleted T cells, or PBMCs.

The CDR3 runs 13 residues. V was shortened by 0 bases and J by 7 bases, with 9 bases between the two germline ends. The germline gives CDR1 LGHDT, CDR2 YNNKEL (reference sequence). This clone has a handful of counts. The authors' processing: Amplification of reference gene primers provided the estimated nucleated cell counts. Clones were read by immunoSEQ multiplex PCR, and TCRdb kept only the in-frame ones, dropping some. That table is the source of V, J and clone size, and D and trimming were worked out from the DNA. This table has 80,000 to 100,000 clones, more than 75% appearing once. The chain has TRBV3-1 (or the pseudogene TRBV3-2) and TRBJ1-2; D is ambiguous. The clonotype originates from a human donor in a cohort sampled during active COVID-19. The source material was peripheral blood. Here the CDR3 DNA reads TGTGCCAGCAGCCAAGATGGCCCGGGTGGCTACACCTTC. Protein sequence: CASSQDGPGGYTF.